The present T cell receptor beta chain was sequenced within a study of cytomegalovirus exposure and HLA in healthy donors. The study's findings and limits: Most TCRs appeared rarely, but some public TCRs recurred in many donors. Cytomegalovirus association was assigned to more than 150 TCR beta chains. According to a subsequent analysis, TCR clusters identified in the first cohort showed a tendency to co-occur across the 100 to 150 validation repertoires.

There are a few counts of this clone. Its specificity is unknown. The germline V gene has CDR1 LNHDA and CDR2 SQIVND (reference sequence). The V gene lost 5 bases and the J gene lost 5 bases, with 18 bases spanning the gap. This CDR3 comprises 15 residues. TCRdb keeps only in-frame clones here, not all; method: immunoSEQ multiplex PCR. Here the sample spans more than 150,000 clones, around 89% being singletons. This TCR came from a man younger than 30 in good health and CMV-seronegative. The sample consisted of PBMCs. The rearrangement links TRBV19 to TRBJ1-2, with a possible D match to TRBD1 (5 bases). The DNA of the CDR3 is TGTGCCAGTAGTTGGTACCACGGGGAGGGGTATGGCTACACCTTC. Its protein is CASSWYHGEGYGYTF.